The 14 T cell receptor beta chains below all came from one sample that was sequenced in a study of beta chain features in type 1 diabetes. Every isolated RNA sample was fully reverse transcribed, so sequencing captured expressed TCRB transcripts. The repertoire was sequenced with immunoSEQ multiplex PCR; TCRdb's copy has only in-frame clones and lacks some. The data contain over 65,000 clones, under 35% of them singletons. The sample was stem cell memory CD4+ T cells from blood. The origin of the receptors is a woman younger than 35 in good health.

The V call is TRBV5-1, the J call TRBJ2-1, with D maybe TRBD1 (5 bases). Trimming cost V 4 bases and J 5 bases, with 10 bases left between them. The germline gives CDR1 SGHRS, CDR2 YFSETQ. The CDR3 has 13 residues. The CDR3 nucleotides read TGCGCCAGCAGCCCACAGGTTCACAATGAGCAGTTCTTC. As protein: CASSPQVHNEQFF. Using reference TRBV5-1 and TRBJ2-1 for the parts outside the CDR3, the full variable domain is KAGVTQTPRYLIKTRGQQVTLSCSPISGHRSVSWYQQTPGQGLQFLFEYFSETQRNKGNFPGRFSGRQFSNSRSEMNVSTLELGDSALYLCASSPQVHNEQFFGPGTRLTVL.

This clone occurred a few times. The chain combines TRBV7-2 with TRBJ2-2; D gene uncertain. Trimming removed 5 bases at V and 8 bases at J, with 9 bases between. The CDR3 is 12 residues long. Germline V CDR1 and CDR2: SGHTA, FQGNSA. As DNA, the CDR3 is TGTGCCAGCAGCCCTCGGTGGGGGGAGCTGTTTTTT. This codes for CASSPRWGELFF.

The V and J genes are TRBV6-6 and TRBJ1-2, with D maybe TRBD1 (6 bases). CDR1 MNHNY and CDR2 SVGAGI come from the germline V gene (reference sequence). Trimming took 4 bases from V and 8 from J, leaving 20 bases between them. The CDR3 loop spans 15 amino acids. CDR3 DNA: TGTGCCAGCAGTTTCTCGAAGGGGGTTGATCGGGGCTACACCTTC. It codes for CASSFSKGVDRGYTF.

In this sample, this clone turned up a few times. This chain connects TRBV7-2 to TRBJ1-1, with D maybe TRBD1 (6 bases). CDR3 length: 14 residues. The ends were cut back, 5 bases at V and 5 bases at J, with 15 bases in the middle. CDR1 and CDR2 from the germline V gene are SGHTA and FQGNSA. The CDR3 DNA reads as TGTGCCAGCAGCAGGGGACATCGGGAAACTGAAGCTTTCTTT. Amino acids: CASSRGHRETEAFF.

The chain recombines TRBV5-4 with TRBJ1-3; 7 nucleotides match TRBD1. Trimming cost V 4 bases and J 4 bases; bases outside gene matches: 5. The germline gives CDR1 SGHNT, CDR2 YYREEE (reference sequence). This CDR3 spans 14 amino acids. CDR3 amino acids: CASSPTGSGNTIYF. CDR3 in DNA: TGTGCCAGCAGCCCGACAGGGTCCGGAAACACCATATATTTT.

The V and J genes are TRBV5-6 and TRBJ1-1, with a tentative D call TRBD1 (6 bases). The CDR3 contains 13 residues. V was shortened by 2 bases and J by 5 bases, with 10 bases between the two germline ends. In germline, CDR1 is SGHDT, CDR2 YYEEEE. The CDR3 sequence: CASSFRGGTEAFF. The CDR3 bases are TGTGCCAGCAGCTTTAGGGGGGGGACTGAAGCTTTCTTT.

This clone was counted a few times. This chain joins TRBV10-3 and TRBJ2-3; D call uncertain. Germline V CDR1 and CDR2: ENHRY, SYGVKD. This CDR3 contains 14 residues. The V end lost 6 bases, the J end lost 0 bases, and 10 bases lay between the germline ends. The CDR3 is CAISASWSTDTQYF. The CDR3 DNA reads as TGTGCCATCAGCGCGAGCTGGAGCACAGATACGCAGTATTTT.

The chain recombines TRBV30 with TRBJ2-7; D is ambiguous. V was cut by 3 bases and J by 6 bases, with 9 bases left in between. Germline CDR1 and CDR2: GTSNPN and SVGIG (reference sequence). The CDR3 consists of 11 residues. CDR3 sequence: CAWSLSGEQYF. CDR3 bases: TGTGCCTGGAGCCTATCTGGCGAGCAGTACTTC.

This clone was observed a handful of times. The chain couples TRBV30 to TRBJ2-5; 10 bases line up with TRBD1. The V segment lost 6 bases and the J segment 5 bases; nucleotides outside the gene matches: 6. Per the germline V gene, CDR1 is GTSNPN and CDR2 is SVGIG (reference sequence). This CDR3 region has 13 residues. Here the CDR3 reads CACSGTGVETQYF. The CDR3 nucleotides read TGTGCCTGTTCCGGGACAGGGGTGGAGACCCAGTACTTC.

V is TRBV11-3 and J is TRBJ2-7, with 7 bases that match TRBD1. This CDR3 contains 15 residues. V lost 5 bases and J lost 1; bases outside the gene matches: 8. The germline gives CDR1 SGHNT, CDR2 YENEEA. As DNA, the CDR3 is TGTGCCAGCAGCGTCCGACAGGGTCCATCCTACGAGCAGTACTTC. Translated: CASSVRQGPSYEQYF.

This clone showed up just once. This rearrangement joins TRBV2 to TRBJ1-4; TRBD1 agrees at 7 bases. This CDR3 has 14 residues. V lost 5 bases, J lost 2 bases, and 2 bases stayed unmatched. The germline V gene encodes CDR1 SNHLY and CDR2 FYNNEI. CDR3 region: CASSQGVTNEKLFF. In DNA form, the CDR3 reads TGTGCCAGCAGTCAGGGGGTGACTAATGAAAAACTGTTTTTT.

The V and J genes are TRBV5-1 and TRBJ2-5, with 9 bases lining up with TRBD1. Germline assignment: CDR1 SGHRS and CDR2 YFSETQ. Losses at the gene ends were 7 bases for V and 5 bases for J; bases not matched to a gene: 12. This CDR3 region has 15 residues. CDR3 protein: CASFAGTGMFETQYF. As DNA, the CDR3 is TGCGCCAGCTTCGCCGGGACAGGGATGTTCGAGACCCAGTACTTC.

The chain links TRBV18 to TRBJ2-1, with 8 bases that match TRBD2. CDR1 and CDR2 (germline): KGHSH, LQKENI. V was clipped by 5 bases and J by 5 bases; unmatched bases: 11. This CDR3 is 16 amino acids long. CDR3 residues: CASSSNLGGGNNEQFF. As DNA, the CDR3 is TGTGCCAGCTCATCCAACTTGGGCGGGGGGAACAATGAGCAGTTCTTC.

There are a few counts of this clone. CDR3 in DNA: TGTGCCCCATGGGCGACAGGGACCGAACTACTGATCTACAATGAGCAGTTCTTC. It encodes CAPWATGTELLIYNEQFF. V is TRBV9 and J is TRBJ2-1; 7 bases fit TRBD1. J was trimmed by 3 bases and V by 10 bases; bases with no gene match: 22. Germline CDR1 is SGDLS and CDR2 is YYNGEE. The CDR3 covers 18 residues.